This TCR beta chain was recorded in a study of T cell responses to AZD1222 COVID-19 vaccine. Study findings and constraints: Nearly half of spike-specific TCRs reportedly target variant regions that are unmutated in the B.1.351 and B.1.1.7 variants.

Assay: immunoSEQ multiplex PCR; the TCRdb copy retains only in-frame clones and omits some. The sample carries 75,000 to 100,000 clones, more than 90% recorded once. Germline V CDR1 and CDR2: SEHNR, FQNEAQ (reference sequence). Trimming took 11 bases from V and 5 from J, leaving 17 bases between them. CDR3 length: 13 residues. For this clone: Its antigen is currently unknown.

The chain combines TRBV7-9 with TRBJ2-3, with D perhaps matching TRBD2 (7 bases). The source of this sequence is an adult in good health. The material was peripheral blood, obtained on day 0 of AZD1222 vaccination. The CDR3 nucleotides read TGTGCCGCGGGAGAGGGACATCAAGATACGCAGTATTTT. As protein: CAAGEGHQDTQYF.